This is a list of T cell receptor beta chains from one sample in a study of blood T cell repertoires in COVID-19. Sequencing was performed with immunoSEQ multiplex PCR; in TCRdb, only in-frame clones are kept and a portion is missing. Among approximately 280,000 clones, 80% to 90% were seen once, and the ten largest hold roughly 11%. Sequencing used peripheral blood. These receptors were taken from a woman between 70 and 85 years old with acute or convalescent COVID-19. CDR3s include the opening cysteine and the closing phenylalanine or tryptophan. The order of the fields is V gene, clone size, D gene, J gene, CDR3 DNA, CDR3 protein. D genes are given only for firm matches. Clone size, where shown, is once, few, many, or a class for clones that have expanded.

>TRBV5-1|NA|NA|TRBJ1-1
TGCGCCAGCAGTTTGGTGGAGTTTTCAGCCCGACCGAACACTGAAGCTTTCTTT
CASSLVEFSARPNTEAFF
>TRBV7-9|NA|TRBD1|TRBJ1-2
TGTGCCAGCAGCTTTGACAGGGCTGGAGGCTACACCTTC
CASSFDRAGGYTF
>TRBV2|NA|NA|TRBJ2-2
TGTGCCAGCAAATTCCGCGGGACCGCGACCGGGGAGCTGTTTTTT
CASKFRGTATGELFF
>TRBV3-1/TRBV3-2|NA|TRBD1|TRBJ1-2
TGTGCCAGCAGCCAGGTGGCAGGGGGAAGCTATGGCTACACCTTC
CASSQVAGGSYGYTF
>TRBV6-5|NA|NA|TRBJ2-3
TGTGCCAGCAGTTCGGGTTTCGGCACAGATACGCAGTATTTT
CASSSGFGTDTQYF
>TRBV7-8|NA|TRBD2|TRBJ2-3
TGTGCCAGCAGCCTCCGACTAGCGGATACGCAGTATTTT
CASSLRLADTQYF
>TRBV28|NA|NA|TRBJ1-1
TGTGCCAGCAGGCAAACAGGGAACACTGAAGCTTTCTTT
CASRQTGNTEAFF
>TRBV18|NA|NA|TRBJ2-5
TGTGCCAGCTCACCTATTGAAGAGACCCAGTACTTC
CASSPIEETQYF
>TRBV5-1|few|NA|TRBJ2-5
TGCGCCAGCAGCTTGTTAGGGGTCACGGAGACCCAGTACTTC
CASSLLGVTETQYF
>TRBV5-1|NA|TRBD1|TRBJ1-4
TGCGCCAGCAGCTTAAGACAGGGGAATGAAAAACTGTTTTTT
CASSLRQGNEKLFF
>TRBV15|NA|NA|TRBJ2-3
TGTGCCACCTGTAATTTGGGACTCAACACAGATACGCAGTATTTT
CATCNLGLNTDTQYF
>TRBV5-4|once|TRBD1|TRBJ2-1
TGTGCCAGCAACAAGGGGGCTAGCCAGGAGAATGAGCAGTTCTTC
CASNKGASQENEQFF
>TRBV6-5|NA|NA|TRBJ2-1
TGTGCCAGCAGTTACGGGGGGGCCGGAGAAAATGAGCAGTTCTTC
CASSYGGAGENEQFF
>TRBV5-1|NA|NA|TRBJ1-6
TGCGCCAGCAGCTTGCGCCCTGGGGAGACGGGTCGACTCCACTTT
CASSLRPGETGRLHF
>TRBV27|NA|NA|TRBJ1-2
TGTGCCAGCAGTTTACAGGGTCACTATGGCTACACCTTC
CASSLQGHYGYTF
>TRBV2|few|NA|TRBJ1-2
TGTGCCAGCAGTGAACTGGGCCGGCAGGGGAGAGATGGCTACACCTTC
CASSELGRQGRDGYTF
>TRBV6-6|NA|NA|TRBJ1-2
TGTGCCAGCAGTCATGGACAGACTAACTATGGCTACACCTTC
CASSHGQTNYGYTF
>TRBV4-2|NA|TRBD1|TRBJ1-1
TGTGCCAGCAGCCAAGCCTTAACAGGGGGCTCTGAAGCTTTCTTT
CASSQALTGGSEAFF
>TRBV19|NA|NA|TRBJ2-1
TGTGCCAGTAGTATATATCGAGGTGATGAGCAGTTCTTC
CASSIYRGDEQFF
>TRBV4-1|NA|TRBD2|TRBJ2-7
TGCGCCAGCAGCCTAAAGCCGGGACTAGCCTCCTACGAGCAGTACTTC
CASSLKPGLASYEQYF
>TRBV19|NA|NA|TRBJ1-2
TGTGCCAGTAGTGTCCCAACAGGGAGACGCGGCTACACCTTC
CASSVPTGRRGYTF
>TRBV5-1|NA|TRBD1|TRBJ2-2
TGCGCCAGCAGCGCCGGACAGGTCAACACCGGGGAGCTGTTTTTT
CASSAGQVNTGELFF
>TRBV5-6|NA|NA|TRBJ2-7
TGTGCCAGCAGCCTCGGGTCTAACTCCTACGAGCAGTACTTC
CASSLGSNSYEQYF
>TRBV4-2|NA|TRBD1|TRBJ2-2
TGTGCCAGCAGCCAACAAGGACAGGGGAACACCGGGGAGCTGTTTTTT
CASSQQGQGNTGELFF
>TRBV18|once|NA|TRBJ1-1
TGTGCCAGCTTAGGGGCAGGGAACACTGAAGCTTTCTTT
CASLGAGNTEAFF
>TRBV5-4|NA|TRBD1|TRBJ2-7
TGTGCCAGCAGCCCGGGACAGGGACACTACGAGCAGTACTTC
CASSPGQGHYEQYF
>TRBV2|NA|NA|TRBJ1-2
TGTGCCAGCACTGGACGGAGCCAGGGGAACTACACCTTC
CASTGRSQGNYTF
>TRBV5-8|once|TRBD1|TRBJ1-1
TGTGCCAGCAGAGTCGACGGGACAGGGATGAACACTGAAGCTTTCTTT
CASRVDGTGMNTEAFF
>TRBV30|NA|NA|TRBJ1-2
TGTGCCTGGACGAAGGAGAGGCAGTCCTATGGCTACACCTTC
CAWTKERQSYGYTF
>TRBV3-1/TRBV3-2|NA|NA|TRBJ1-2
TGTGCCAGCAGCCTCCAGGGGAGGGGGACCCATGGCTACACCTTC
CASSLQGRGTHGYTF
>TRBV21-1|NA|NA|TRBJ2-3
TGTGCCAGCAGCAAGATGGGCGGGGTCCCAGATACGCAGTATTTT
CASSKMGGVPDTQYF
>TRBV7-8|NA|NA|TRBJ2-3
TGTGCCAGCAGCTCCGAGATTCGAGATACGCAGTATTTT
CASSSEIRDTQYF